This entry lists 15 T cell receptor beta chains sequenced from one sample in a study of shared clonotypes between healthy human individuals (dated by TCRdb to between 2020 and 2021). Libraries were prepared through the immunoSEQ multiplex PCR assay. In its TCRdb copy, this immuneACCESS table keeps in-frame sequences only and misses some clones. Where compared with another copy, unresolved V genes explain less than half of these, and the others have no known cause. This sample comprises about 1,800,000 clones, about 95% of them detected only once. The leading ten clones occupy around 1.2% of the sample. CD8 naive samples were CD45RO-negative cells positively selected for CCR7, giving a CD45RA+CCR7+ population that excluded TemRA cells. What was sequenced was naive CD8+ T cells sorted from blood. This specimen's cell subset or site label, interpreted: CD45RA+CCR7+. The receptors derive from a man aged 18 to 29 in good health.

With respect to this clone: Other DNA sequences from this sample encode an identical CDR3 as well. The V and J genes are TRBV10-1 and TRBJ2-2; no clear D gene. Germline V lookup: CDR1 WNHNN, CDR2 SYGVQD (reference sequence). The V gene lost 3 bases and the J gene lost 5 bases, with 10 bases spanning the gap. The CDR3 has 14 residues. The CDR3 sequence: CASSEVGGTGELFF. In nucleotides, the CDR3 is TGCGCCAGCAGTGAAGTGGGTGGGACCGGGGAGCTGTTTTTT.

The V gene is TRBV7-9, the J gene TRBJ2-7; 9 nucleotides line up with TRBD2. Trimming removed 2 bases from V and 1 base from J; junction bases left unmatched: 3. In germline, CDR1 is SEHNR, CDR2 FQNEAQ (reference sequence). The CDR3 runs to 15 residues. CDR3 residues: CASSLPSGASYEQYF. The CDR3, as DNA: TGTGCCAGCAGCTTACCTAGCGGGGCATCCTACGAGCAGTACTTC.

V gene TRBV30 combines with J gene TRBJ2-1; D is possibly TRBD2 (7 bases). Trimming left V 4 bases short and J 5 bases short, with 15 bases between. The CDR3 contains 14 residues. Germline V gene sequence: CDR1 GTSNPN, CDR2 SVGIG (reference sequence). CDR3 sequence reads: CAWTPGRGNNEQFF. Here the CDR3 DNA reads TGTGCCTGGACCCCAGGGAGGGGGAACAATGAGCAGTTCTTC.

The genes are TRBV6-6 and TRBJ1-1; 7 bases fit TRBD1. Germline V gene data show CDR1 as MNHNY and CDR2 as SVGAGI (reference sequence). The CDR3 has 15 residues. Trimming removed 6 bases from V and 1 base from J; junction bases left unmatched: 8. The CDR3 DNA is TGTGCCAGCAGCCTAACAGGGGATTGGAACACTGAAGCTTTCTTT. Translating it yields CASSLTGDWNTEAFF.

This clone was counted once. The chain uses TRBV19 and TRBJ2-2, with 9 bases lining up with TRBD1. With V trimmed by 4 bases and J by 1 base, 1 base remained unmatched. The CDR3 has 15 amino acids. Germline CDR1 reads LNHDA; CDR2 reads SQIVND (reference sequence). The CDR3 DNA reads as TGTGCCAGTAGTAAGGGACAGGGGAACACCGGGGAGCTGTTTTTT. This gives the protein CASSKGQGNTGELFF. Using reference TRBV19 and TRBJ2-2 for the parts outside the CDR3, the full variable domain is DGGITQSPKYLFRKEGQNVTLSCEQNLNHDAMYWYRQDPGQGLRLIYYSQIVNDFQKGDIAEGYSVSREKKESFPLTVTSAQKNPTAFYLCASSKGQGNTGELFFGEGSRLTVL.

The CDR3 sequence is CASSARRPETQYF. CDR3 nucleotide sequence: TGTGCCAGCAGTGCCCGGAGACCCGAGACCCAGTACTTC. The chain recombines TRBV27 with TRBJ2-5, with D unresolved. Germline V gives CDR1 MNHEY, CDR2 SMNVEV (reference sequence). The CDR3 has 13 residues. V lost 5 bases to trimming and J lost 5 bases, with 12 bases between them.

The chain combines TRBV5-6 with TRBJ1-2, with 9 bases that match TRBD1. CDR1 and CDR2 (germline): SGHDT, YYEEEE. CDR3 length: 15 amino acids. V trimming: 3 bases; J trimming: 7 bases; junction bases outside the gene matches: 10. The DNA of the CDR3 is TGTGCCAGCAGCTCTTGGCGGGACAGGGTAGCTGGCTACACCTTC. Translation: CASSSWRDRVAGYTF.

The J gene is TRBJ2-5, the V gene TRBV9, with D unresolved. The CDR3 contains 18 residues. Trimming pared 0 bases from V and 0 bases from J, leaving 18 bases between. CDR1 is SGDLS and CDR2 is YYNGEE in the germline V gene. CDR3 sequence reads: CASSVVDRGGQYQETQYF. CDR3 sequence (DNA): TGTGCCAGCAGCGTAGTTGATAGAGGCGGTCAGTACCAAGAGACCCAGTACTTC.

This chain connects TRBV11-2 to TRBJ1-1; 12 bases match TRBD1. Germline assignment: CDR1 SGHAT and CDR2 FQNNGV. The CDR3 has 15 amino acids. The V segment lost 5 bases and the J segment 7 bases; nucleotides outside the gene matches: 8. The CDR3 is CASSARDRGQHEAFF. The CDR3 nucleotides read TGTGCCAGCAGCGCCCGGGACAGGGGGCAACATGAAGCTTTCTTT.

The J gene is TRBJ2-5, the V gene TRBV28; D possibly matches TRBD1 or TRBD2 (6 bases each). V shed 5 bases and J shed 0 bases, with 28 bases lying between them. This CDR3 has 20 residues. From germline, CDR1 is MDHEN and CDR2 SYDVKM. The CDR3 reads CASSLPFSRGWGADQETQYF. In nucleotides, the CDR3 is TGTGCCAGCAGTCTTCCATTCTCCCGTGGGTGGGGGGCAGACCAAGAGACCCAGTACTTC.

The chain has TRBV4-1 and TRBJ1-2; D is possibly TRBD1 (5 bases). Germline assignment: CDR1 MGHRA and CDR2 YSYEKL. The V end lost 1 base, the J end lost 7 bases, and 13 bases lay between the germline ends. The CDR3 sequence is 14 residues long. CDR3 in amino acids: CASSQGAGLSGYTF. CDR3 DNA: TGCGCCAGCAGCCAAGGGGCAGGGCTTAGTGGCTACACCTTC.

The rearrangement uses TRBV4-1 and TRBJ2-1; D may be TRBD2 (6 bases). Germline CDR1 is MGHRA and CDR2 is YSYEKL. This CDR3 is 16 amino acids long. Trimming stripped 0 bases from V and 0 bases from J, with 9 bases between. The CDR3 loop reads CASSQELRDSYNEQFF. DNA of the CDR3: TGCGCCAGCAGCCAAGAACTGCGGGACTCCTACAATGAGCAGTTCTTC.

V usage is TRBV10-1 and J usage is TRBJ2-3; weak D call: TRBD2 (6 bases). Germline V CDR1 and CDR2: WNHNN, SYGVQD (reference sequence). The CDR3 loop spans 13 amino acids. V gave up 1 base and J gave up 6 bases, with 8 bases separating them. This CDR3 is CASSELRGDTQYF. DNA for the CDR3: TGCGCCAGCAGTGAGTTGCGGGGTGATACGCAGTATTTT.

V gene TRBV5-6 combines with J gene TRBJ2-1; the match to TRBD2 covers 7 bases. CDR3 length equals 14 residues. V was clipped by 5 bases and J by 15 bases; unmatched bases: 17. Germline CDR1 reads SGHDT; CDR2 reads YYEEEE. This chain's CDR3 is CASSPGPLAERLFF. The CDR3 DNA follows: TGTGCCAGCAGTCCGGGGCCCCTAGCGGAACGTCTGTTCTTC.

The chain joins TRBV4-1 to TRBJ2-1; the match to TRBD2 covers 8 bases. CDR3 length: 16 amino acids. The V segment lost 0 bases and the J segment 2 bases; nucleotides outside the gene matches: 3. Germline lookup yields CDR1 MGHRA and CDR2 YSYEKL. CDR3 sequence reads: CASSQDGLATYNEQFF. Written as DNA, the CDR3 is TGCGCCAGCAGCCAAGACGGACTAGCAACCTACAATGAGCAGTTCTTC.